Following are 30 T cell receptor beta chains from one sample sequenced in a study of T cell repertoires in cytomegalovirus infection. Their antigen targets remain unknown. From the reads, TCRdb called clonotypes with MiXCR, one entry per CDR3 protein. The sample records roughly 570,000 distinct CDR3 sequences, about 39% being singletons. The material sequenced was cultured PBMCs, taken from culture after CMV antigen stimulation. The source is a human donor in good health (CMV status not recorded). Some clones in this sample may be carry-over from other donors' samples.

This clonotype has a single count. This chain links TRBV6-2 or TRBV6-3 with TRBJ1-5, with 9 bases fitting TRBD1. This CDR3 has 15 residues. Unmatched junction bases numbered 7, after V lost 5 bases and J lost 5 bases. CDR1 and CDR2 from the germline V gene are MNHEY and SVGEGT. This CDR3 reads CASSERDRVDQPQHF. The DNA of the CDR3 is TGTGCCAGCAGTGAGAGGGACAGGGTGGATCAGCCCCAGCATTTT.

This clonotype was seen only a few times. The chain couples TRBV9 to TRBJ1-4, with D possibly matching TRBD1 (5 bases). Trimming left V 4 bases short and J 0 bases short, with 10 bases between. The CDR3 consists of 15 residues. Germline V gives CDR1 SGDLS, CDR2 YYNGEE. CDR3 loop: CASSPGGSTNEKLFF. In DNA, the CDR3 is TGTGCCAGCAGCCCGGGGGGATCAACTAATGAAAAACTGTTTTTT.

J is TRBJ2-7 and V is TRBV12-5; 7 bases align to TRBD1. Germline V CDR1 and CDR2: LGHNT, FRNRAP. The CDR3 has 14 residues. V lost 6 bases and J lost 5; bases outside the gene matches: 10. This chain's CDR3 is CASGSPPDRDEQYF. In DNA form, the CDR3 reads TGTGCTAGTGGATCCCCCCCCGACAGGGACGAGCAGTACTTC.

This clonotype was detected a few times. The gene calls are TRBV20-1 and TRBJ1-5, with D uncertain. The CDR3 length is 12 residues. Between the trimmed V and J ends, which lost 0 bases and 7 bases, there was a span of 7 bases. CDR1 and CDR2 (germline): DFQATT, SNEGSKA (reference sequence). The CDR3 DNA follows: TGCAGTGCTAGAGAGGGAGAACAGCCCCAGCATTTT. Amino acids: CSAREGEQPQHF.

This clonotype showed up just a few times. This chain connects TRBV7-9 to TRBJ2-6; D gene uncertain. This CDR3 has 16 residues. V lost 2 bases to trimming and J lost 0 bases, with 8 bases between them. Germline lookup yields CDR1 SEHNR and CDR2 FQNEAQ (reference sequence). As DNA, the CDR3 is TGTGCCAGCAGCTTAAGGTTAAGCTCTGGGGCCAACGTCCTGACTTTC. Its protein is CASSLRLSSGANVLTF.

The chain combines TRBV27 with TRBJ2-1; TRBD2 aligns across 9 bases. After removal of 6 bases from V and 4 bases from J, the junction contained 7 bases not matched to a gene. Germline CDR1 and CDR2: MNHEY and SMNVEV (reference sequence). The CDR3 length is 15 residues. The CDR3 nucleotides are TGTGCCAGCAGGGCGGGAGGGCCCTTTTACAATGAGCAGTTCTTC. This translates into CASRAGGPFYNEQFF.

The chain has TRBV7-2 and TRBJ2-2; no reliable D call. The CDR3 spans 17 residues. V was shortened by 1 base and J by 1 base, with 13 bases between the two germline ends. Per the germline V gene, CDR1 is SGHTA and CDR2 is FQGNSA. The CDR3 here is CASSLGAQMGNTGELFF. As DNA, the CDR3 is TGTGCCAGCAGCTTAGGGGCCCAGATGGGGAACACCGGGGAGCTGTTTTTT. Together with reference TRBV7-2 and TRBJ2-2, the CDR3 gives the full variable domain: GAGVSQSPSNKVTEKGKDVELRCDPISGHTALYWYRQSLGQGLEFLIYFQGNSAPDKSGLPSDRFSAERTGGSVSTLTIQRTQQEDSAVYLCASSLGAQMGNTGELFFGEGSRLTVL.

This clonotype appeared once. V is TRBV7-9 and J is TRBJ2-7, with 8 positions matching TRBD2. The CDR3 has 16 amino acids. Per germline, CDR1 SEHNR and CDR2 FQNEAQ (reference sequence). The trim removed 1 base at V and 5 bases at J, leaving 10 bases unmatched. CDR3 sequence: CASSLEWSSGLDEQYF. The CDR3 bases are TGTGCCAGCAGCTTAGAATGGTCTAGCGGGCTGGACGAGCAGTACTTC.

In DNA, the CDR3 is TGCAGTGCTATTCGGGCGGGATGGGGCAACAATGAGCAGTTCTTC. This gives the protein CSAIRAGWGNNEQFF. V gene TRBV20-1 combines with J gene TRBJ2-1; TRBD2 might be the D (6 bases). V was pared by 4 bases and J by 5 bases, with 18 bases between. The CDR3 is 15 amino acids. Germline CDR1 DFQATT, CDR2 SNEGSKA (reference sequence).

The genes are TRBV15 and TRBJ2-7, with D maybe TRBD2 (5 bases). Trimming cost V 5 bases and J 2 bases, with 10 bases left between them. The germline V gene has CDR1 LNHNV and CDR2 YYDKDF (reference sequence). The CDR3 consists of 13 residues. The CDR3 DNA follows: TGTGCCACCAGCGCCGGGAACACCTACGAGCAGTACTTC. Protein sequence: CATSAGNTYEQYF.

This clonotype occurred a few times. This chain connects TRBV6-1 to TRBJ2-3, with D possibly TRBD1 on 6 matching bases. V lost 5 bases and J lost 2, with 17 bases in between. This CDR3 has 16 amino acids. Per the germline V gene, CDR1 is MNHNS and CDR2 is SASEGT. The CDR3 nucleotides are TGTGCCAGCAGTTCCCCCCTGGGGGCTGCCACAGATACGCAGTATTTT. It specifies CASSSPLGAATDTQYF.

This clonotype was seen ten or more times. The rearrangement joins TRBV7-6 to TRBJ2-1; either TRBD1 or TRBD2 may fit D (6 bases each). Trimming removed 6 bases from V and 8 bases from J, with 20 bases in between. CDR3 length: 15 amino acids. Germline CDR1 is SGHVS and CDR2 is FNYEAQ. CDR3 DNA sequence: TGTGCCAGCAGTGCGGGGACACGGACAACTTATGAGCAGTTCTTC. This gives the protein CASSAGTRTTYEQFF.

CDR3 in DNA: TGTGCCAGCAGCTCAAATCCGGGACGCACCGTTTATAACTATGGCTACACCTTC. Translated: CASSSNPGRTVYNYGYTF. This chain links TRBV7-6 with TRBJ1-2; tentatively, D is TRBD1 (5 bases). CDR3 size: 18 residues. Trimming cost V 4 bases and J 1 base, with 22 bases left between them. Germline V gene sequence: CDR1 SGHVS, CDR2 FNYEAQ.

This clonotype was counted only a few times. The rearrangement uses TRBV5-1 and TRBJ2-1; D is undetermined. Trimming pared 0 bases from V and 0 bases from J, leaving 10 bases between. CDR3 length: 16 amino acids. Germline CDR1 SGHRS, CDR2 YFSETQ. CDR3 in DNA: TGCGCCAGCAGCTTGGGACGTTCGAGCTCCTACAATGAGCAGTTCTTC. This translates into CASSLGRSSSYNEQFF. The variable domain in full, completed from reference TRBV5-1 and TRBJ2-1, reads KAGVTQTPRYLIKTRGQQVTLSCSPISGHRSVSWYQQTPGQGLQFLFEYFSETQRNKGNFPGRFSGRQFSNSRSEMNVSTLELGDSALYLCASSLGRSSSYNEQFFGPGTRLTVL.

There are a few counts of this clonotype. The rearrangement links TRBV7-9 to TRBJ2-1; D ambiguous. There are 14 residues in the CDR3. V lost 1 base to trimming and J lost 6 bases, with 10 bases between them. Per the germline V gene, CDR1 is SEHNR and CDR2 is FQNEAQ (reference sequence). This CDR3 reads CASSLVSAFNEQFF. Written as DNA, the CDR3 is TGTGCCAGCAGCTTAGTATCGGCTTTCAATGAGCAGTTCTTC.

CDR3: CASRIQGGKLFF. The CDR3, as DNA: TGTGCCAGCAGGATACAGGGCGGAAAACTGTTTTTT. V is TRBV2 and J is TRBJ1-4; D might be TRBD1 (6 bases). Between the trimmed V and J ends, which lost 6 bases and 10 bases, there was a span of 12 bases. This CDR3 contains 12 residues. Germline V CDR1 and CDR2: SNHLY, FYNNEI.

This clonotype was observed a single time. The DNA for the CDR3 is TGCGCCAGCAGCTTCCCCGACAGGGGATGGGAAGAGACCCAGTACTTC. This translates into CASSFPDRGWEETQYF. The chain carries TRBV5-1 and TRBJ2-5; 8 positions agree with TRBD1. The CDR3 runs 16 residues. Germline V CDR1 and CDR2: SGHRS, YFSETQ. Trimming cost V 2 bases and J 3 bases; bases outside gene matches: 9.

The chain employs TRBV19 and TRBJ2-3; 7 bases align to TRBD2. This CDR3 comprises 17 residues. CDR1 is LNHDA and CDR2 is SQIVND in the germline V gene (reference sequence). J lost 2 bases, V lost 3 bases, and 11 bases had no gene match. CDR3 nucleotides: TGTGCCAGTAGTATTGGAGCTAGCGGAAGTTTCACAGATACGCAGTATTTT. It encodes CASSIGASGSFTDTQYF.

The J gene is TRBJ2-6, the V gene TRBV2; D is perhaps TRBD1 or TRBD2 (5 bases each). The V and J ends lost 8 bases and 4 bases respectively, with 18 bases between them. Germline V lookup: CDR1 SNHLY, CDR2 FYNNEI. The CDR3 is made up of 16 amino acids. The CDR3 DNA sequence: TGTGCCAGCTCGAGGGCAGGGTTTATGGGGGCCAACGTCCTGACTTTC. Translated, it gives CASSRAGFMGANVLTF.

This clonotype was observed a handful of times. The chain is built from TRBV6-1 and TRBJ2-7; D is unclear. Trimming stripped 4 bases from V and 3 bases from J, with 10 bases between. From germline, CDR1 is MNHNS and CDR2 SASEGT. The CDR3 has 13 residues. The CDR3 loop is CASSADGRYEQYF. The CDR3, as DNA: TGTGCCAGCAGTGCTGACGGGCGCTACGAGCAGTACTTC.

This clonotype has just a few counts. CDR3 in DNA: TGTGCCACCGGGAGGGAGGTTAGCACAGATACGCAGTATTTT. It is translated as CATGREVSTDTQYF. The V and J genes are TRBV11-2 and TRBJ2-3; 8 positions match TRBD2. J lost 0 bases, V lost 10 bases, and 6 bases had no gene match. Germline CDR1 SGHAT, CDR2 FQNNGV. This CDR3 is 14 amino acids long.

The chain employs TRBV7-9 and TRBJ1-1; TRBD1 matches at 8 bases. V lost 3 bases to trimming and J lost 7 bases; unmatched junction nucleotides: 4. Germline V gene sequence: CDR1 SEHNR, CDR2 FQNEAQ (reference sequence). This CDR3 is 13 amino acids long. The CDR3 spells CASSFDRGNEAFF. The CDR3 nucleotides read TGTGCCAGCAGCTTTGACAGGGGCAATGAAGCTTTCTTT.

This clonotype appeared a few times. The J gene is TRBJ2-1, the V gene TRBV12-3 or TRBV12-4; 10 nucleotides align to TRBD1. The CDR3 totals 18 residues. The V segment lost 3 bases and the J segment 4 bases; nucleotides outside the gene matches: 12. CDR3 bases: TGTGCCAGCAGTTTCGGAACTGATCGGGACAGGGGATACAATGAGCAGTTCTTC. It encodes CASSFGTDRDRGYNEQFF.

This clonotype was observed a handful of times. Written as DNA, the CDR3 is TGTGCCATCAGTGGTTCCCAGGGGGTTAATGAAAAACTGTTTTTT. It translates to CAISGSQGVNEKLFF. The chain combines TRBV10-3 with TRBJ1-4; TRBD1 agrees at 7 bases. With V trimmed by 4 bases and J by 4 bases, 6 bases remained unmatched. CDR1 ENHRY and CDR2 SYGVKD come from the germline V gene. The CDR3 contains 15 residues.

As to this clonotype: The junction departs from the called germline gene at one end, perhaps through a read error. The CDR3 bases are TGTGCCAGCAGCGAAGGGGCCGATACGCAGTATTTT. It encodes CASSEGADTQYF. The V and J genes are TRBV2 and TRBJ2-3; perhaps TRBD1 as D (5 bases). Germline-derived CDR1 and CDR2 are SNHLY and FYNNEI. The CDR3 covers 12 residues. Full variable domain (outside the CDR3, taken from reference TRBV2 and TRBJ2-3): EPEVTQTPSHQVTQMGQEVILRCVPISNHLYFYWYRQILGQKVEFLVSFYNNEISEKSEIFDDQFSVERPDGSNFTLKIRSTKLEDSAMYFCASSEGADTQYFGPGTRLTVL.

The rearrangement links TRBV28 to TRBJ2-2; no clear D gene. V was clipped by 2 bases and J by 4 bases, with 8 bases between them. CDR1 and CDR2 from the germline V gene are MDHEN and SYDVKM. This CDR3 is built from 14 residues. The DNA of the CDR3 is TGTGCCAGCAGTTTAATGTCTGCCACCGGGGAGCTGTTTTTT. Protein: CASSLMSATGELFF.

The V call is TRBV5-4, the J call TRBJ2-1, with TRBD1 matching over 11 bases. The V gene's germline CDR1 is SGHNT and CDR2 YYREEE (reference sequence). With 4 bases clipped from V and 6 bases from J, the junction kept 6 bases outside the gene matches. This CDR3 is 15 amino acids long. The DNA for the CDR3 is TGTGCCAGCAGCCAACCGGGACAGGGGGTCAATGAGCAGTTCTTC. Its translation is CASSQPGQGVNEQFF.

This clonotype came up a few times. The chain recombines TRBV7-2 with TRBJ2-5; D might be TRBD1 or TRBD2, each matching 5 bases. Trimming left V 5 bases short and J 5 bases short, with 18 bases between. Germline assignment: CDR1 SGHTA and CDR2 FQGNSA. This CDR3 spans 15 amino acids. The CDR3 is CASSRGTGYLETQYF. The DNA of the CDR3 is TGTGCCAGCAGCCGAGGGACCGGGTACCTTGAGACCCAGTACTTC.

The chain joins TRBV9 to TRBJ2-7; 10 nucleotides match TRBD2. The CDR3 is 15 residues long. The V gene end was trimmed by 3 bases and the J gene end by 6 bases; junction bases not matched to a gene: 9. CDR1 SGDLS and CDR2 YYNGEE come from the germline V gene. The CDR3 is CASSGTLAGRTEQYF. DNA for the CDR3: TGTGCCAGCAGCGGGACACTAGCGGGAAGGACCGAGCAGTACTTC.

This sequence joins TRBV7-6 and TRBJ1-2; no clear D. Germline CDR1 and CDR2: SGHVS and FNYEAQ. Between the trimmed V and J ends, which lost 5 bases and 7 bases, there was a span of 11 bases. CDR3 length equals 12 residues. The CDR3, as DNA: TGTGCCAGCAGCATGGACCAGTTTGGCTACACCTTC. It specifies CASSMDQFGYTF. The whole variable domain, filled in from reference TRBV7-6 and TRBJ1-2, reads GAGVSQSPRYKVTKRGQDVALRCDPISGHVSLYWYRQALGQGPEFLTYFNYEAQQDKSGLPNDRFSAERPEGSISTLTIQRTEQRDSAMYRCASSMDQFGYTFGSGTRLTVV.